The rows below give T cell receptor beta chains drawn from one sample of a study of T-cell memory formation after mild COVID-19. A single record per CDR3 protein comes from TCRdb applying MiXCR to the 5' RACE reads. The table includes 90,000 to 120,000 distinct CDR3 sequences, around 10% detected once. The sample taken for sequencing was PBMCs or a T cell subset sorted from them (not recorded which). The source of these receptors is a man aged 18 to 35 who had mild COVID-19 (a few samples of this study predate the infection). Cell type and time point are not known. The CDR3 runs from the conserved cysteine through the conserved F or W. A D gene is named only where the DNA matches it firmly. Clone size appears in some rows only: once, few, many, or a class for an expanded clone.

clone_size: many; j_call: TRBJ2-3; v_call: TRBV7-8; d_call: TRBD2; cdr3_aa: CASSFGGGDTQYF; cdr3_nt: TGTGCCAGCAGCTTTGGGGGGGGAGATACGCAGTATTTT
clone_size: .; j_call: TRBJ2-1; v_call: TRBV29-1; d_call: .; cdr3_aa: CSSTVGGSYNEQFF; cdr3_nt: TGCAGCTCAACCGTGGGGGGCTCCTACAATGAGCAGTTCTTC
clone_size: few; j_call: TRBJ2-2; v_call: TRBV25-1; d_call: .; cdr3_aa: CASSEYGSIYRAGELFF; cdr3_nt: TGTGCCAGCAGTGAATATGGCTCGATCTATAGGGCCGGGGAGCTGTTTTTT
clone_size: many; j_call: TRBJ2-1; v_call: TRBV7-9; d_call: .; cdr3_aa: CASGAVYNEQFF; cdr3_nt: TGTGCCAGCGGCGCGGTCTACAATGAGCAGTTCTTC
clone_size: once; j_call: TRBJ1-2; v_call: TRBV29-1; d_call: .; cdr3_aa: CSVEDEDSTNYGYTF; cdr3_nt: TGCAGCGTTGAAGATGAGGACAGTACTAACTATGGCTACACCTTC
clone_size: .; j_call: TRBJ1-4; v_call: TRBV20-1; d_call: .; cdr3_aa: CSARDLATIDEKLFF; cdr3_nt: TGCAGTGCTAGAGATCTCGCGACGATCGATGAAAAACTGTTTTTT
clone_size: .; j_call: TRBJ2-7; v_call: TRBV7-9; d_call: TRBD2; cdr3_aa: CASSIVGGDSYEQYF; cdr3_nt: TGTGCCAGCAGCATAGTCGGGGGGGACTCCTACGAGCAGTACTTC
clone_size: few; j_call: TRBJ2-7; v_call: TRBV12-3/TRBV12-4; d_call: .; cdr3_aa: CASSLVGDEQYF; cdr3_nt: TGTGCCAGCAGTTTAGTAGGGGACGAGCAGTACTTC
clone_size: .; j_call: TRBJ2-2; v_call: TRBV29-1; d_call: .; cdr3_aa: CSVERLGTNTGELFF; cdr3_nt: TGCAGCGTTGAGCGACTCGGGACGAACACCGGGGAGCTGTTTTTT
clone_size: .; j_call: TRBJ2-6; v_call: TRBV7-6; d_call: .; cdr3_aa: CASSADRFSSGANVLTF; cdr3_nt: TGTGCCAGCAGCGCGGACCGGTTTAGCTCTGGGGCCAACGTCCTGACTTTC
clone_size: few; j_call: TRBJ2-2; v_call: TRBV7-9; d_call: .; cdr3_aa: CASSLTMSRALTGELFF; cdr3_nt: TGTGCCAGCAGCTTGACGATGAGCAGGGCCCTCACCGGGGAGCTGTTTTTT
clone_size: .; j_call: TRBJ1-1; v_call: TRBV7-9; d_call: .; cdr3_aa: CASSIGAEDTEAFF; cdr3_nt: TGTGCCAGCAGCATAGGGGCCGAAGACACTGAAGCTTTCTTT
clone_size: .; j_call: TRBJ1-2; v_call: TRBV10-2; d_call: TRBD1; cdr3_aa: CASSETGQGAVYGYTF; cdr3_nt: TGCGCCAGCAGTGAGACTGGACAGGGGGCCGTCTATGGCTACACCTTC
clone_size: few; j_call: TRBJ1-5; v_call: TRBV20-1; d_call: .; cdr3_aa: CSATRSGRSNQPQHF; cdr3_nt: TGCAGTGCTACAAGATCCGGGCGAAGCAATCAGCCCCAGCATTTT
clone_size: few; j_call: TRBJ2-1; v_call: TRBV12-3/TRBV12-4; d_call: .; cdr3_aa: CASSFVYNEQFF; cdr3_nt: TGTGCCAGCAGTTTTGTATACAATGAGCAGTTCTTC
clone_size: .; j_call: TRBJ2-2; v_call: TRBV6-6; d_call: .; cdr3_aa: CASSYSTGELFF; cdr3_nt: TGTGCCAGCAGTTACTCAACGGGGGAGCTGTTTTTT
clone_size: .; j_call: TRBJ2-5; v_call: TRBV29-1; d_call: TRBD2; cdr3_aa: CSLAGTSGGETQYF; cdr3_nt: TGCAGCCTCGCCGGGACTAGCGGGGGGGAGACCCAGTACTTC
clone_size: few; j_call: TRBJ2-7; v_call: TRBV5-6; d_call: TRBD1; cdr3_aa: CASSPRTGPSSYEQYF; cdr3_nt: TGTGCCAGCAGCCCCAGGACAGGCCCAAGCTCCTACGAGCAGTACTTC
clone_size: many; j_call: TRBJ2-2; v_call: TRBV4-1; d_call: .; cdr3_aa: CASSRWMGKNTGELFF; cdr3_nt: TGCGCCAGCAGCCGCTGGATGGGAAAAAACACCGGGGAGCTGTTTTTT
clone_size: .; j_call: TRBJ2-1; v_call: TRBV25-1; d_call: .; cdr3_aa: CASSVSGPTFF; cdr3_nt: TGTGCCAGCAGTGTGTCGGGACCTACCTTCTTC
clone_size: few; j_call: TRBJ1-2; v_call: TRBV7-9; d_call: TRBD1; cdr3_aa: CASSPPGQYAYGYTF; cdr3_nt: TGTGCCAGCAGCCCCCCGGGACAGTACGCCTATGGCTACACCTTC
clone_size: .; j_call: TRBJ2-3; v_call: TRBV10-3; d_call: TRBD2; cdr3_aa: CAISDRAGGITDTQYF; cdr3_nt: TGTGCCATCAGTGACAGAGCGGGGGGGATCACAGATACGCAGTATTTT
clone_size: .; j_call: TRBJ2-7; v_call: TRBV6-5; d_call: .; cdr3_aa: CASSYSGWSSYEQYF; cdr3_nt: TGTGCCAGCAGTTACTCGGGATGGAGCTCCTACGAGCAGTACTTC
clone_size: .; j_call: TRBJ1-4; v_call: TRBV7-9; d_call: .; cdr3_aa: CASSSMDGVNEKLFF; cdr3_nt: TGTGCCAGCAGCTCCATGGACGGAGTTAATGAAAAACTGTTTTTT
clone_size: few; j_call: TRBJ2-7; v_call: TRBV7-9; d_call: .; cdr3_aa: CASSLSLEQYF; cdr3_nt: TGTGCCAGCAGCTTGTCCCTAGAGCAGTACTTC
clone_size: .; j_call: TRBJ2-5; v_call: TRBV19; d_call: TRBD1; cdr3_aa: CASSFDRGGQETQYF; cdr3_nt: TGTGCCAGTAGTTTTGACAGGGGAGGCCAAGAGACCCAGTACTTC